Listed below are T cell receptor beta chains from one sample, sequenced in a study of cytomegalovirus exposure and HLA in healthy donors. The table came from immunoSEQ multiplex PCR; TCRdb's copy has only in-frame clones and leaves some out. The sample includes under 200,000 clones, approximately 85% of them seen just once. Input material: PBMCs. The source is a girl aged 2-15 years in good health and CMV-seropositive. Each CDR3 is given with its conserved first and last residue. The order of the fields is V gene, clone size, CDR3 length, D gene, J gene, CDR3 protein, CDR3 DNA. D genes are given only for firm matches. Only some rows state a clone size, as once, few, many or a class for expanded clones.

>TRBV4-1|-|17|-|TRBJ2-5
CASSQGWGVAFQETQYF
TGCGCCAGCAGCCAAGGGTGGGGCGTAGCCTTCCAAGAGACCCAGTACTTC
>TRBV2|-|13|TRBD1|TRBJ2-3
CASMGTASDTQYF
TGTGCCAGCATGGGGACAGCTTCTGATACGCAGTATTTT
>TRBV6-4|-|14|-|TRBJ1-1
CASSPGQGLTEAFF
TGTGCCAGCAGCCCCGGGCAGGGACTGACTGAAGCTTTCTTT
>TRBV30|-|12|-|TRBJ1-3
CAWSAEGDTIYF
TGTGCCTGGAGCGCCGAGGGGGACACCATATATTTT
>TRBV6-1|-|15|-|TRBJ2-3
CASSGVVRRRDTQYF
TGTGCCAGCAGTGGGGTGGTCAGGAGGAGAGATACGCAGTATTTT
>TRBV5-6|-|13|-|TRBJ2-7
CASSFGRSYEQYF
TGTGCCAGCAGCTTCGGGAGATCCTACGAGCAGTACTTC
>TRBV2|-|16|-|TRBJ1-4
CASSEKGRGTNEKLFF
TGTGCCAGCAGTGAGAAAGGGAGGGGCACTAATGAAAAACTGTTTTTT
>TRBV10-3|-|13|-|TRBJ2-3
CAGGQVEGDTQYF
TGTGCCGGAGGTCAGGTGGAAGGAGATACGCAGTATTTT
>TRBV5-4|-|12|TRBD2|TRBJ2-1
CASSLDGRVQFF
TGTGCCAGCAGCTTGGATGGGAGGGTGCAGTTCTTC
>TRBV5-6|-|13|-|TRBJ1-2
CASSAGQLYGYTF
TGTGCCAGCAGCGCTGGACAGCTCTATGGCTACACCTTC
>TRBV5-4|-|15|TRBD1|TRBJ2-3
CASSLGGQGTDTQYF
TGTGCCAGCAGCTTGGGAGGACAGGGCACAGATACGCAGTATTTT
>TRBV6-5|-|14|-|TRBJ2-1
CASSPLTGPDEQFF
TGTGCCAGCAGTCCCTTGACGGGTCCCGATGAGCAGTTCTTC
>TRBV19|-|12|-|TRBJ1-2
CASSISGDGYTF
TGTGCCAGTAGTATTTCGGGGGACGGCTACACCTTC
>TRBV9|-|13|TRBD1|TRBJ1-1
CASSSPDRGRAFF
TGTGCCAGCAGCTCCCCGGACAGGGGACGAGCTTTCTTT
>TRBV28|-|16|TRBD1|TRBJ2-2
CASSTTGGSNTGELFF
TGTGCCAGCAGTACGACAGGGGGCTCTAACACCGGGGAGCTGTTTTTT
>TRBV2|-|13|TRBD1|TRBJ2-7
CASGDRVVHEQYF
TGTGCCAGCGGGGACAGGGTGGTTCACGAGCAGTACTTC
>TRBV19|once|12|-|TRBJ1-2
CASSGGPRGYTF
TGTGCCAGTAGTGGCGGCCCCAGAGGCTACACCTTC